The present T cell receptor (beta chain) was sequenced within a study of T cells in Graves' hyperthyroidism and ophthalmopathy. Amplified TCR beta CDR3 regions came from RNA transcripts. HTBI primers drove first-round RT-PCR of the TCR CDR3. Using its own MiXCR run on the multiplex PCR reads, TCRdb lists one record per CDR3 protein. There are about 690,000 distinct CDR3 sequences in the sample; approximately 15% occur only once, and around 15% lies in the top ten. Many counts were recorded for this clonotype. Its specificity is unknown. The CDR3 totals 12 residues. Germline V gene lookup returns CDR1 MDHEN and CDR2 SYDVKM. V lost 7 bases, J lost 3 bases, and 6 bases lay in between. Overall study findings and caveats: Classification by a 13 V-J model distinguished ophthalmopathy from stable hyperthyroidism.

The gene calls are TRBV28 and TRBJ2-2; D not resolved. The TCR originated in a middle-aged man with Graves' hyperthyroidism. The sample was blood. Here the CDR3 DNA reads TGTGCCAGCAATCTTTACACCGGGGAGCTGTTTTTT. Its translation is CASNLYTGELFF.